The 11 T cell receptor beta chains in this list originate from one sample, sequenced in a study of blood T cell repertoires in COVID-19. Method: immunoSEQ multiplex PCR; TCRdb's copy keeps in-frame clones and lacks some. The sample has around 99,000 clones; about nine tenths are singletons. The sequenced sample was peripheral blood. The source is a man in his forties or fifties with acute or convalescent COVID-19.

This chain joins TRBV2 and TRBJ2-7; 13 bases are a match to TRBD2. V trimming: 8 bases; J trimming: 7 bases; junction bases outside the gene matches: 5. The CDR3 contains 13 residues. Germline V gives CDR1 SNHLY, CDR2 FYNNEI. Here the CDR3 reads CASGTSGNREQYF. The CDR3 DNA follows: TGTGCCAGCGGGACTAGCGGGAATCGGGAGCAGTACTTC. The variable domain in full, completed from reference TRBV2 and TRBJ2-7, reads EPEVTQTPSHQVTQMGQEVILRCVPISNHLYFYWYRQILGQKVEFLVSFYNNEISEKSEIFDDQFSVERPDGSNFTLKIRSTKLEDSAMYFCASGTSGNREQYFGPGTRLTVT.

Note on this clone: An end of the junction differs from the germline gene, which may be a read error. The gene calls are TRBV6-5 and TRBJ2-2; 13 nucleotides agree with TRBD2. The CDR3 is made up of 14 amino acids. CDR1 and CDR2 from the germline V gene are MNHEY and SVGAGI. The CDR3 DNA reads as TGTGCCAGCACTGTGGATTGGACTAGCGGGAGTCGGAACTTT. Protein: CASTVDWTSGSRNF.

With respect to this clone: Germline is not matched at one junction end, which may reflect a read error. CDR3: CASSVGVSSSGNTIYF. CDR3 nucleotide sequence: TGTGCCAGCAGCGTAGGCGTTTCCAGCTCTGGAAACACCATATATTTT. The V and J genes are TRBV13 and TRBJ1-3, with no clear D. Germline lookup yields CDR1 PRHDT and CDR2 FYEKMQ (reference sequence). The length of the CDR3 is 16 residues.

The J gene is TRBJ2-7, the V gene TRBV10-3; 11 bases align to TRBD1. CDR3 length: 15 amino acids. The germline V gene has CDR1 ENHRY and CDR2 SYGVKD. V lost 3 bases and J lost 4; bases outside the gene matches: 5. CDR3 in amino acids: CAISDARDRGYEQYF. The CDR3 DNA reads TGTGCCATCAGTGACGCCCGGGACAGGGGGTACGAGCAGTACTTC.

This chain connects TRBV10-3 to TRBJ2-3, with 12 bases aligning to TRBD1. The length of the CDR3 is 17 residues. Germline lookup yields CDR1 ENHRY and CDR2 SYGVKD. With 4 bases clipped from V and 0 bases from J, the junction kept 5 bases outside the gene matches. CDR3 DNA: TGTGCCATCAGTGGGGACAGGGGGCGAACTAGCACAGATACGCAGTATTTT. It translates to CAISGDRGRTSTDTQYF.

The V gene is TRBV5-1, the J gene TRBJ2-3, with TRBD2 identical over 12 bases. The V gene's germline CDR1 is SGHRS and CDR2 YFSETQ. V lost 0 bases and J lost 6; bases outside the gene matches: 23. The CDR3 runs to 22 residues. The CDR3 reads CASSLGLAGVDSRGRGGDTQYF. In DNA form, the CDR3 reads TGCGCCAGCAGCTTGGGACTAGCGGGAGTGGACTCCAGGGGCCGGGGGGGCGATACGCAGTATTTT.

V usage is TRBV7-7 and J usage is TRBJ2-5, with a weak D call TRBD2 (5 bases). Between the trimmed V and J ends, which lost 3 bases and 4 bases, there was a span of 6 bases. The CDR3 spans 12 residues. Germline V gene sequence: CDR1 SSHAT, CDR2 FNYEAQ (reference sequence). CDR3 coding DNA: TGTGCCAGCAGCTTCGAGGGAGAGACCCAGTACTTC. It encodes CASSFEGETQYF.

V gene TRBV2 combines with J gene TRBJ2-1, with D tentatively TRBD1 (5 bases). CDR3 length equals 15 residues. The germline gives CDR1 SNHLY, CDR2 FYNNEI. V lost 1 base and J 5 bases, leaving 12 bases between the germline ends. The CDR3 spells CASSEVDTRDNEQFF. CDR3 sequence (DNA): TGTGCCAGCAGTGAAGTGGACACACGCGACAATGAGCAGTTCTTC.

This clone appeared once. The chain couples TRBV2 to TRBJ2-7; D is ambiguous. The CDR3 spans 14 residues. Germline V lookup: CDR1 SNHLY, CDR2 FYNNEI. V gave up 2 bases and J gave up 0 bases, with 8 bases separating them. This CDR3 is CASSERQVSYEQYF. The DNA for the CDR3 is TGTGCCAGCAGTGAAAGGCAGGTCTCCTACGAGCAGTACTTC.

V usage is TRBV7-9 and J usage is TRBJ1-4, with 8 bases identical to TRBD1. Germline V gene sequence: CDR1 SEHNR, CDR2 FQNEAQ (reference sequence). The junction had 5 bases not matched to a gene; V was cut back by 5 bases and J by 3 bases. The CDR3 sequence is 15 residues long. In nucleotides, the CDR3 is TGTGCCAGCAGCCCAGGACAGGGTCCTAATGAAAAACTGTTTTTT. Protein: CASSPGQGPNEKLFF.

A single count supports this clone. Germline and junction disagree at one end, which may indicate a read error. The chain links TRBV3-1 (or the pseudogene TRBV3-2) to TRBJ1-2; tentatively, D is TRBD1 (5 bases). CDR3 length: 12 amino acids. Germline CDR1 LGHDT, CDR2 YNNKEL (reference sequence). The CDR3 DNA is TGTGCCAGCAGCCAAGGGCAGGGAAGGATCATCTTC. Protein: CASSQGQGRIIF.